These 5 T cell receptor beta chains were all obtained from the same sample, sequenced in a study of T cell responses to AZD1222 COVID-19 vaccine. Data came from immunoSEQ multiplex PCR; TCRdb stores just in-frame clones and leaves some out. The data contain approximately 100,000 clones, 92% of them singletons. The sequencing here drew on peripheral blood, taken on day 0 of AZD1222 vaccination. These receptor sequences come from an adult in good health.

The rearrangement links TRBV27 to TRBJ2-7; 7 nucleotides agree with TRBD1. Germline V gene lookup returns CDR1 MNHEY and CDR2 SMNVEV (reference sequence). Trimming at V came to 8 bases and at J to 2 bases, leaving 9 bases not matched to a gene. The CDR3 is made up of 14 amino acids. The CDR3 loop is CASGETGQAYEQYF. The CDR3 nucleotides are TGTGCCAGCGGGGAGACAGGGCAGGCCTACGAGCAGTACTTC.

V is TRBV28 and J is TRBJ1-1; the D gene is possibly TRBD1 (6 bases). CDR1 and CDR2 (germline): MDHEN, SYDVKM. Trimming stripped 5 bases from V and 4 bases from J, with 14 bases between. The CDR3 contains 14 residues. CDR3 sequence: CASSPTGKGTEAFF. The CDR3 DNA reads as TGTGCCAGCAGTCCTACAGGGAAGGGCACTGAAGCTTTCTTT.

This rearrangement joins TRBV6-2 or TRBV6-3 to TRBJ1-1; D gene ambiguous. The CDR3 is made up of 14 amino acids. Trimming shortened V by 0 bases and J by 1 base, and 6 bases separated the two germline ends. Germline CDR1 and CDR2: MNHEY and SVGEGT. CDR3 sequence (DNA): TGTGCCAGCAGTTACTCGTGGGGGAACACTGAAGCTTTCTTT. It encodes CASSYSWGNTEAFF.

The genes are TRBV7-7 and TRBJ2-5, with 11 bases identical to TRBD2. Germline values: CDR1 SSHAT, CDR2 FNYEAQ (reference sequence). With 5 bases clipped from V and 9 bases from J, the junction kept 8 bases outside the gene matches. The CDR3 loop spans 14 amino acids. The CDR3 DNA reads as TGTGCCAGCAGCGCAGATTTTAGCGGGGGGGCCCAGTACTTC. As protein: CASSADFSGGAQYF.

The chain joins TRBV19 to TRBJ2-1; D not certain. Trimming removed 3 bases from V and 4 bases from J, with 1 base in between. Germline CDR1 reads LNHDA; CDR2 reads SQIVND (reference sequence). The CDR3 consists of 11 residues. The DNA for the CDR3 is TGTGCCAGTAGTATTTACAATGAGCAGTTCTTC. This translates into CASSIYNEQFF.